Below are 3 T cell receptor beta chains sequenced from a single sample in a study of response to subunit inactivated influenza vaccine. TCRdb ran MiXCR on the RT-PCR reads and lists one entry per CDR3 protein. The sample has around 540,000 distinct CDR3 sequences; about 12% are singletons. Material: PBMCs from blood, obtained on the day of vaccination. These receptor sequences come from a man between 45 and 60 years old who received an inactivated influenza vaccine.

This clonotype appeared a few times. The V and J genes are TRBV7-8 and TRBJ2-3; D ambiguous. The CDR3 sequence is 16 residues long. Germline CDR1 and CDR2: SGHVS and FQNEAQ. V was cut by 1 base and J by 2 bases, with 13 bases left in between. The CDR3 DNA sequence: TGTGCCAGCAGCTTAGGACCGCTTGGGCCCACAGATACGCAGTATTTT. As protein: CASSLGPLGPTDTQYF.

In its sample, this clonotype was seen a few times. The chain employs TRBV12-3 or TRBV12-4 and TRBJ2-3; D is ambiguous. This CDR3 is built from 12 residues. The germline V and J ends were trimmed by 2 bases and 8 bases, with 8 bases remaining between them. The CDR3: CASSLRSATQYF. CDR3 nucleotide sequence: TGTGCCAGCAGTTTAAGGTCGGCTACGCAGTATTTT.

In its sample, this clonotype was seen a few times. This chain uses TRBV6-2 or TRBV6-3 with TRBJ2-1; D is possibly TRBD2 (5 bases). Germline CDR1 MNHEY, CDR2 SVGEGT. The V and J ends lost 4 bases and 7 bases respectively, with 20 bases between them. This CDR3 has 16 residues. CDR3 bases: TGTGCCAGCAGTTGGGAGTTCGCGGAGAGAAGGAATGAGCAGTTCTTC. Translation gives CASSWEFAERRNEQFF.